Below, 24 T cell receptor beta chains from the same sample are listed, as sequenced in a study of HIV-infected patients and healthy controls (dated by TCRdb to the mid-2010s). Libraries were prepared through 5' RACE. TCRdb shows the sequencer as Illumina MiSeq. Using SuperScript III with primers targeting the alpha and beta constant regions, 500 ng of RNA was reverse transcribed. Separate alpha and beta chain libraries were generated by chain-specific third strand synthesis with multiplexing indices. TCRdb reran the public reads through fastp at Q25 and MiXCR, keeping productive beta chains. Rows are unified per CDR3 protein, each entry keeping the most common DNA and genes. The sample profile shows about 10,000 distinct CDR3 sequences; about 5% of them were found once. Together, the top ten hold over 7% of the sample. Since whole blood was used without any cell fractionation, the repertoire reflected all peripheral T cells in unsorted form.

Sequenced: blood. Receptors originate from an adult in good health.

In this sample, this clonotype is medium-sized (0.01 to 0.1%). The V and J genes are TRBV12-3 or TRBV12-4 and TRBJ2-3; 8 bases agree with TRBD1. The trim removed 5 bases at V and 0 bases at J, leaving 4 bases unmatched. The CDR3 has 15 residues. This CDR3 reads CASSIRTGSTDTQYF. The CDR3 DNA reads as TGTGCCAGCAGTATCAGGACAGGGAGCACAGATACGCAGTATTTT.

The table lists this clonotype with a few counts. V gene TRBV2 combines with J gene TRBJ2-4; no reliable D call. V shed 7 bases and J shed 7 bases, with 20 bases lying between them. CDR1 SNHLY and CDR2 FYNNEI come from the germline V gene. The CDR3 is 15 residues long. The CDR3 DNA sequence: TGTGCCAGCACCGCTGAGCAGGCCCCTCCTAACATTCAGTACTTC. This translates into CASTAEQAPPNIQYF.

At least ten counts were recorded for this clonotype. This chain uses TRBV12-3 or TRBV12-4 with TRBJ2-3, with a possible D match to TRBD2 (5 bases). Deletions cut 6 bases from V and 0 bases from J, with 10 bases between. The CDR3 consists of 14 residues. Written as DNA, the CDR3 is TGTGCCAGCAGCCGGACGGGGAGCACAGATACGCAGTATTTT. It is translated as CASSRTGSTDTQYF.

This clonotype was picked up many times. The chain links TRBV6-6 to TRBJ2-7, with 12 bases matching TRBD2. Losses at the gene ends were 2 bases for V and 7 bases for J; bases not matched to a gene: 6. Germline loops: CDR1 MNHNY, CDR2 SVGAGI (reference sequence). This CDR3 comprises 15 residues. Here the CDR3 reads CASSYPGLAGWEQYF. The CDR3 DNA is TGTGCCAGCAGTTACCCTGGACTAGCGGGATGGGAGCAGTACTTC.

The chain recombines TRBV6-5 with TRBJ1-1; D uncertain. CDR1 is MNHEY, CDR2 SVGAGI, per germline. Between the trimmed V and J ends, which lost 0 bases and 1 base, there was a span of 9 bases. CDR3 length equals 15 residues. CDR3 bases: TGTGCCAGCAGTTACTCCGCTGGCCGGAACACTGAAGCTTTCTTT. Amino acid sequence: CASSYSAGRNTEAFF.

The chain uses TRBV7-2 and TRBJ2-1; perhaps D is TRBD1 or TRBD2 (7 bases each). This CDR3 region has 16 residues. V was shortened by 4 bases and J by 0 bases, with 13 bases between the two germline ends. CDR1 is SGHTA and CDR2 is FQGNSA in the germline V gene. This CDR3 is CASSYPGGVSYNEQFF. The DNA of the CDR3 is TGTGCCAGCAGCTATCCAGGGGGGGTCTCCTACAATGAGCAGTTCTTC.

This clonotype has ten or more counts. The chain recombines TRBV3-1 with TRBJ1-3; perhaps TRBD1 as D (5 bases). V shed 4 bases and J shed 2 bases, with 12 bases lying between them. The CDR3 is made up of 15 amino acids. Germline V gives CDR1 LGHDT, CDR2 YNNKEL (reference sequence). The DNA of the CDR3 is TGTGCCAGCAGCCCCTCCGCCAGGGCTGGAAACACCATATATTTT. Its translation: CASSPSARAGNTIYF.

This clonotype was counted ten times or more. The chain couples TRBV7-9 to TRBJ2-5; D is unclear. The CDR3 totals 14 residues. Germline CDR1 is SEHNR and CDR2 is FQNEAQ (reference sequence). Trimming took off 3 bases at V and 1 base at J, with 9 bases between the two ends. CDR3 loop: CASSLTGLQETQYF. The CDR3 region has the DNA TGTGCCAGCAGCTTGACTGGCCTCCAAGAGACCCAGTACTTC.

This clonotype appeared a few times. The rearrangement joins TRBV7-2 to TRBJ2-1; TRBD2 aligns across 7 bases. V was pared by 2 bases and J by 5 bases, with 6 bases of the junction left unmatched. This CDR3 has 15 residues. CDR1 and CDR2 (germline): SGHTA, FQGNSA. The CDR3 here is CASSLTGLADNEQFF. CDR3 nucleotides: TGTGCCAGCAGCTTAACGGGGCTAGCGGACAATGAGCAGTTCTTC.

This clonotype is labeled as medium-sized. The chain employs TRBV12-3 or TRBV12-4 and TRBJ2-5; TRBD2 matches 8 bases. Trimming at V came to 6 bases and at J to 1 base, leaving 4 bases not matched to a gene. The CDR3 has 14 residues. The CDR3 bases are TGTGCCAGCAGCCCAGGACTAGCCCAAGAGACCCAGTACTTC. This encodes CASSPGLAQETQYF.

There are many counts of this clonotype. The junction departs from the called germline gene at one end, perhaps through a read error. This chain uses TRBV27 with TRBJ1-5; a weak D match, TRBD1 (6 bases). CDR1 and CDR2 (germline): MNHEY, SMNVEV (reference sequence). The CDR3 contains 14 residues. The CDR3 DNA follows: TGTTCCAGCAGACCATACAGGGACAATCAGCCCCAGCATTTT. It encodes CSSRPYRDNQPQHF.

This clonotype was recorded at least ten times. The gene calls are TRBV20-1 and TRBJ1-5; 9 bases fit TRBD1. The germline V gene encodes CDR1 DFQATT and CDR2 SNEGSKA (reference sequence). The CDR3 consists of 18 residues. V shed 3 bases and J 5 bases; nucleotides not matched to a gene: 17. DNA of the CDR3: TGCAGTGCTAGCGCCGGGACAGGGAATCTACATCGTTATCAGCCCCAGCATTTT. Its protein is CSASAGTGNLHRYQPQHF.

Only a few counts were recorded for this clonotype. The chain recombines TRBV28 with TRBJ2-7; the D gene is possibly TRBD2 (6 bases). Germline-derived CDR1 and CDR2 are MDHEN and SYDVKM. This CDR3 spans 13 amino acids. The V end was cut by 6 bases, the J end by 3 bases, with 12 bases between. As DNA, the CDR3 is TGTGCCAGCAGATCGACGGGAGTCTACGAGCAGTACTTC. Amino acid sequence: CASRSTGVYEQYF.

This clonotype was seen at least ten times. V gene TRBV6-6 combines with J gene TRBJ2-7; D possibly corresponds to TRBD1 (6 bases). Germline CDR1 and CDR2: MNHNY and SVGAGI (reference sequence). CDR3 length equals 14 residues. Trimming stripped 5 bases from V and 3 bases from J, with 14 bases between. In nucleotides, the CDR3 is TGTGCCAGCAGTCAAGGGGGAGTTGACTACGAGCAGTACTTC. This encodes CASSQGGVDYEQYF.

This clonotype is medium-sized. The CDR3 DNA is TGTGCCAGCACCCTAATAGCGGGATCCTACGAGCAGTACTTC. This sequence encodes CASTLIAGSYEQYF. The V gene is TRBV7-2, the J gene TRBJ2-7; 8 bases line up with TRBD2. Looked up from germline, CDR1 is SGHTA and CDR2 is FQGNSA. This CDR3 spans 14 amino acids. V was clipped by 7 bases and J by 1 base; unmatched bases: 6.

A few counts support this clonotype. The chain links TRBV3-1 to TRBJ2-2; 11 bases are a match to TRBD2. The CDR3 runs 16 residues. Germline V CDR1 and CDR2: LGHDT, YNNKEL (reference sequence). V shed 3 bases, J shed 4 bases, and the junction held 4 bases outside the gene matches. The CDR3 region has the DNA TGTGCCAGCAGCCAGGGGACTAGCGGCCCCACCGGGGAGCTGTTTTTT. This encodes CASSQGTSGPTGELFF.

This clonotype was counted ten times or more. The chain couples TRBV27 to TRBJ1-4; a possible D gene is TRBD1 (6 bases). CDR1 and CDR2 from the germline V gene are MNHEY and SMNVEV (reference sequence). V dropped 6 bases and J dropped 4 bases, with 15 bases sitting between them. This CDR3 spans 15 amino acids. The CDR3 coding sequence is TGTGCCAGCAGAAGCCTGGGGGCTGGTAATGAAAAACTGTTTTTT. Its translation: CASRSLGAGNEKLFF. The entire variable domain, with the rest obtained from reference TRBV27 and TRBJ1-4, is as follows: EAQVTQNPRYLITVTGKKLTVTCSQNMNHEYMSWYRQDPGLGLRQIYYSMNVEVTDKGDVPEGYKVSRKEKRNFPLILESPSPNQTSLYFCASRSLGAGNEKLFFGSGTQLSVL.

This clonotype has just one count. This chain links TRBV28 with TRBJ2-1, with TRBD2 matching over 11 bases. This CDR3 is 17 amino acids long. CDR1 and CDR2 (germline): MDHEN, SYDVKM. Trimming cost V 4 bases and J 6 bases; bases outside gene matches: 11. The CDR3 reads CASSSWTSGPYRNEQFF. The CDR3 nucleotides read TGTGCCAGCAGTTCCTGGACTAGCGGGCCCTACCGCAATGAGCAGTTCTTC. The complete variable domain, with remaining parts taken from reference TRBV28 and TRBJ2-1, reads DVKVTQSSRYLVKRTGEKVFLECVQDMDHENMFWYRQDPGLGLRLIYFSYDVKMKEKGDIPEGYSVSREKKERFSLILESASTNQTSMYLCASSSWTSGPYRNEQFFGPGTRLTVL.

This clonotype is medium-sized within its sample. V and J are TRBV4-2 and TRBJ2-1; D is unresolved. Germline loops: CDR1 LGHNA, CDR2 YNFKEQ. The CDR3 sequence is 16 residues long. V dropped 4 bases and J dropped 8 bases, with 21 bases sitting between them. The CDR3 nucleotides are TGTGCCAGCAGCCTACGGGCGACAATTCCTGGGGATGAGCAGTTCTTC. Its translation is CASSLRATIPGDEQFF.

Notes on this clonotype: A much bigger clone sits one base away, suggesting this may be a read error. The genes are TRBV12-3 or TRBV12-4 and TRBJ2-7; D ambiguous. The CDR3 has 11 amino acids. The V gene lost 5 bases and the J gene lost 1 base, with 3 bases spanning the gap. CDR3 sequence: CASSQSYEQYF. The CDR3 DNA follows: TGTGCCAGCAGTCAGTCCTACGAGCAGTACTTC.

Judged by abundance, this clonotype is medium-sized (0.01 to 0.1%). The chain couples TRBV4-1 to TRBJ2-7; a possible D gene is TRBD1 (6 bases). Germline V gene sequence: CDR1 MGHRA, CDR2 YSYEKL. Trimming shortened V by 0 bases and J by 5 bases, and 17 bases separated the two germline ends. The length of the CDR3 is 16 residues. For the CDR3, the DNA is TGCGCCAGCAGCCAAGACCCCGAGCCAGGGGTGGACGAGCAGTACTTC. Translated, it gives CASSQDPEPGVDEQYF.

This clonotype is medium-sized by share. The CDR3 coding sequence is TGTGCCAGCAGTTTGGGACTAGCCGGCTACGAGCAGTACTTC. It specifies CASSLGLAGYEQYF. The rearrangement joins TRBV27 to TRBJ2-7, with 9 bases matching TRBD2. CDR1 and CDR2 (germline): MNHEY, SMNVEV (reference sequence). V shed 3 bases and J 3 bases; nucleotides not matched to a gene: 3. The CDR3 length is 14 residues.

This clonotype was detected a few times. The chain has TRBV30 and TRBJ2-1; possibly TRBD2 for D (6 bases). The CDR3 spans 13 residues. In germline, CDR1 is GTSNPN, CDR2 SVGIG (reference sequence). V dropped 4 bases and J dropped 5 bases, with 12 bases sitting between them. The CDR3 sequence is CAWNKLADNEQFF. The CDR3 DNA sequence: TGTGCCTGGAATAAACTAGCAGACAATGAGCAGTTCTTC.

This clonotype was recorded many times. The CDR3 DNA reads TGTGCCAGCAGGAGCGAAGGTCCTTACGAGCAGTACTTC. It specifies CASRSEGPYEQYF. The chain combines TRBV12-3 or TRBV12-4 with TRBJ2-7; D ambiguous. The CDR3 sequence is 13 residues long. The germline V and J ends were trimmed by 6 bases and 4 bases, with 13 bases remaining between them.